Sequencing of this T cell receptor (beta chain) was carried out in a study of blood T cell repertoires in COVID-19. Germline values: CDR1 SNHLY, CDR2 FYNNEI. The CDR3 sequence is 16 residues long. Trimming left V 2 bases short and J 0 bases short, with 11 bases between. Profiling relied on immunoSEQ multiplex PCR, and the TCRdb table lists in-frame clones only, not all of them. Here the sample spans 130,000 to 150,000 clones, roughly four fifths being singletons. Only a few counts were recorded for this clone. V gene TRBV2 combines with J gene TRBJ2-4, with a possible D match to TRBD1 (5 bases). The clonotype comes from a man aged 50-60 years who had recovered from COVID-19. Sequenced input: PBMCs or T cells enriched from blood (not recorded which). The CDR3 coding sequence is TGTGCCAGCAGTGAACGACAGAGGCTAGCCAAAAACATTCAGTACTTC. Protein product: CASSERQRLAKNIQYF. The full variable domain, in which reference TRBV2 and TRBJ2-4 provide the parts outside the CDR3, is EPEVTQTPSHQVTQMGQEVILRCVPISNHLYFYWYRQILGQKVEFLVSFYNNEISEKSEIFDDQFSVERPDGSNFTLKIRSTKLEDSAMYFCASSERQRLAKNIQYFGAGTRLSVL.